This is a list of T cell receptor beta chains from one sample in a study of Ad26.COV2.S vaccination and SARS-CoV-2 variants. The table came from immunoSEQ multiplex PCR; TCRdb's copy has only in-frame clones and leaves some out. The data show some 480,000 clones, roughly 85% seen once. The sample consisted of peripheral blood, taken in a trial of Ad26.COV2.S vaccine versus placebo. These TCRs come from a person between 18 and 65 years old who received the Ad26.COV2.S COVID-19 vaccine or a placebo. Each CDR3 is given with its conserved first and last residue. D genes are given only for firm matches. Size is omitted from some rows. Given values are once, few, many or a class for expanded clones.

J: TRBJ1-3
D: TRBD1
size: NA
V: TRBV9
DNA: TGTGCCAGCAGCTCCTCAGGGGGCTCTGGAAACACCATATATTTT
CDR3: CASSSSGGSGNTIYF

J: TRBJ1-6
D: NA
size: once
V: TRBV10-3
DNA: TGTGCCATCAGCCCCGGGGACTCCATGTGGGGGGCATATAATTCACCCCTCCACTTT
CDR3: CAISPGDSMWGAYNSPLHF

J: TRBJ1-2
D: NA
size: NA
V: TRBV3-1/TRBV3-2
DNA: TGTGCCAGCAGCCACGGACAGTCGGGCTACACCTTC
CDR3: CASSHGQSGYTF

J: TRBJ2-3
D: NA
size: NA
V: TRBV9
DNA: TGTGCCAGCAGCGTGGCGGGGACTAGCACAGATACGCAGTATTTT
CDR3: CASSVAGTSTDTQYF

J: TRBJ1-2
D: TRBD1
size: NA
V: TRBV5-6
DNA: TGTGCCAGCAGCTTGGTTCGAGGTGGGACAGTGAACTTC
CDR3: CASSLVRGGTVNF

J: TRBJ1-4
D: NA
size: NA
V: TRBV6-2/TRBV6-3
DNA: TGTGCCAGCAGTTATATTGGGCGCATAGATGAAAAACTGTTTTTT
CDR3: CASSYIGRIDEKLFF

J: TRBJ2-6
D: TRBD2
size: NA
V: TRBV27
DNA: TGTGCCAGCAGGCTAGCGGGAGCAGCGGGGGCCAACGTCCTGACTTTC
CDR3: CASRLAGAAGANVLTF

J: TRBJ1-5
D: TRBD1
size: NA
V: TRBV6-7
DNA: TGTGCCAGCAGTCCGCCCGACAGGGGTAGCAATCAGCCCCAGCATTTT
CDR3: CASSPPDRGSNQPQHF

J: TRBJ2-1
D: NA
size: NA
V: TRBV7-9
DNA: TGTGCCAGCATCCCCCGCGGGCTAGCCAGCAATGAGCAGTTCTTC
CDR3: CASIPRGLASNEQFF

J: TRBJ1-2
D: NA
size: NA
V: TRBV6-2/TRBV6-3
DNA: TGTGCCAGCAGTTACGACGGAATTGGCTATGGCTACACCTTC
CDR3: CASSYDGIGYGYTF

J: TRBJ1-5
D: NA
size: NA
V: TRBV27
DNA: TGTGCCAGCAGTTTCGGGCAGGGACGGGGCAATCAGCCCCAGCATTTT
CDR3: CASSFGQGRGNQPQHF

J: TRBJ2-5
D: TRBD1
size: NA
V: TRBV18
DNA: TGTGCCAGCTCAGGACAGGGGTTGGAGACCCAGTACTTC
CDR3: CASSGQGLETQYF

J: TRBJ1-5
D: NA
size: NA
V: TRBV28
DNA: TGTGCCAGCAGTTTCGAGGGGTTCGTTCAGCCCCAGCATTTT
CDR3: CASSFEGFVQPQHF

J: TRBJ1-1
D: NA
size: NA
V: TRBV28
DNA: TGTGCCAGCAGTCTAACGACAGGCGGAGCTGAAGCTTTCTTT
CDR3: CASSLTTGGAEAFF

J: TRBJ1-1
D: NA
size: NA
V: TRBV6-5
DNA: TGTGCCAGCAGGCGTTCTTTGAACACTGAAGCTTTCTTT
CDR3: CASRRSLNTEAFF

J: TRBJ2-3
D: NA
size: NA
V: TRBV30
DNA: TGTGCCTGGAGGACAGACAGCTACACAGATACGCAGTATTTT
CDR3: CAWRTDSYTDTQYF

J: TRBJ1-3
D: NA
size: few
V: TRBV5-4
DNA: TGTGCCAGCAGACAAGGGAGCTCTGGAAACACCATATATTTT
CDR3: CASRQGSSGNTIYF

J: TRBJ2-3
D: TRBD2
size: NA
V: TRBV7-7
DNA: TGTGCTAGCAGCTTAGGGACTAGCGGGAGGGCTGGAGATACGCAGTATTTT
CDR3: CASSLGTSGRAGDTQYF

J: TRBJ2-7
D: NA
size: once
V: TRBV7-3
DNA: TGTGCCAGCAGCTTAATTCCTAGTAGTTTCTACGAGCAGTACTTC
CDR3: CASSLIPSSFYEQYF

J: TRBJ2-7
D: NA
size: NA
V: TRBV21-1
DNA: TGTGCCAGCAGCGCTACGGGAGGCTACGAGCAGTACTTC
CDR3: CASSATGGYEQYF

J: TRBJ1-6
D: NA
size: NA
V: TRBV7-2
DNA: TGTGCCAGCAGCTTAGTGCCGGGCGGGGTCGATTCACCCCTCCACTTT
CDR3: CASSLVPGGVDSPLHF

J: TRBJ2-1
D: NA
size: NA
V: TRBV3-1/TRBV3-2
DNA: TGTGCCAGCAGCCAAAGTTTTAATGAGCAGTTCTTC
CDR3: CASSQSFNEQFF

J: TRBJ1-5
D: NA
size: NA
V: TRBV27
DNA: TGTGCCAGCAGCAGGAGGGGGGCGGGAGGCAATCAGCCCCAGCATTTT
CDR3: CASSRRGAGGNQPQHF

J: TRBJ2-1
D: NA
size: NA
V: TRBV30
DNA: TGTGGGATCCGCTTCTACAATGAGCAGTTCTTC
CDR3: CGIRFYNEQFF

J: TRBJ2-1
D: NA
size: NA
V: TRBV7-3
DNA: TGTGCCAGCAGCCCTCGGCAGGGTACACACAATGAGCAGTTCTTC
CDR3: CASSPRQGTHNEQFF

J: TRBJ1-5
D: NA
size: NA
V: TRBV9
DNA: TGTGCCAGCGGCCCCGGGGTTGGGAATCAGCCCCAGCATTTT
CDR3: CASGPGVGNQPQHF

J: TRBJ1-2
D: NA
size: NA
V: TRBV12-1
DNA: TGTGCCAGCAGCTTTCAGGGACTGCACCTTCCCTATGGCTACACCTTC
CDR3: CASSFQGLHLPYGYTF

J: TRBJ1-1
D: NA
size: NA
V: TRBV5-1
DNA: TGCGCCAGCAGCTTGGTAGGGGGTGACACTGAAGCTTTCTTT
CDR3: CASSLVGGDTEAFF

J: TRBJ2-7
D: TRBD2
size: NA
V: TRBV19
DNA: TGTGCCAGTAGGAACCGCGGGAGTTCCTACGAGCAGTACTTC
CDR3: CASRNRGSSYEQYF

J: TRBJ2-7
D: TRBD2
size: NA
V: TRBV28
DNA: TGTGCCAGCAGTTCCCTTGTCCTAGCGGCCTACGAGCAGTACTTC
CDR3: CASSSLVLAAYEQYF

J: TRBJ2-7
D: NA
size: NA
V: TRBV28
DNA: TGTGCCAGCAGACCAGACAGCTACGAGCAGTACTTC
CDR3: CASRPDSYEQYF

J: TRBJ2-1
D: NA
size: NA
V: TRBV19
DNA: TGTGCCAGTAGTCCCTTAAGGGTAGCGGCTACCCAACGCCCTTTCAATGAGCAGTTCTTC
CDR3: CASSPLRVAATQRPFNEQFF

J: TRBJ2-1
D: TRBD1
size: NA
V: TRBV11-2
DNA: TGTGCCAGCAGCCGCCTGACAGGGGACAATGAGCAGTTCTTC
CDR3: CASSRLTGDNEQFF

J: TRBJ1-2
D: NA
size: NA
V: TRBV28
DNA: TGTGCCAGCAGTTCCCCGATAACGCCTAACAGCTATGGCTACACCTTC
CDR3: CASSSPITPNSYGYTF

J: TRBJ2-5
D: NA
size: NA
V: TRBV29-1
DNA: TGCAGCGTTTATGACGGGGGATATGCGACCCAGTACTTC
CDR3: CSVYDGGYATQYF

J: TRBJ1-1
D: TRBD1
size: NA
V: TRBV6-4
DNA: TGTGCCAGCAGTAGTCAGGGGGGCACTGAAGCTTTCTTT
CDR3: CASSSQGGTEAFF

J: TRBJ1-6
D: NA
size: NA
V: TRBV27
DNA: TGTGCCAGCAGGGGTATCGTTGTCGATTCACCCCTCCACTTT
CDR3: CASRGIVVDSPLHF

J: TRBJ2-7
D: NA
size: few
V: TRBV29-1
DNA: TGCAGCGTTGAGGGGGGGGCCGAGCAGTACTTC
CDR3: CSVEGGAEQYF

J: TRBJ2-7
D: NA
size: NA
V: TRBV15
DNA: TGTGCCACCAGCAGAGCGAGGACTCCGCCCTACGAGCAGTACTTC
CDR3: CATSRARTPPYEQYF

J: TRBJ2-3
D: NA
size: NA
V: TRBV5-4
DNA: TGTGCCAGCAGCTTGGGCGGACAGGATACGCAGTATTTT
CDR3: CASSLGGQDTQYF

J: TRBJ2-2
D: TRBD2
size: NA
V: TRBV7-9
DNA: TGTGCCAGCAGCTTGACTAGCGGGAGCGGGGAGCTGTTTTTT
CDR3: CASSLTSGSGELFF

J: TRBJ2-7
D: NA
size: NA
V: TRBV7-9
DNA: TGTGCCAGCAGCTTAGTGGCACCCTACGAGCAGTACTTC
CDR3: CASSLVAPYEQYF

J: TRBJ2-7
D: NA
size: NA
V: TRBV9
DNA: TGTGCCAGCAGCGTAGCTCCAGGGCCCTACGAGCAGTACTTC
CDR3: CASSVAPGPYEQYF

J: TRBJ2-3
D: NA
size: once
V: TRBV7-7
DNA: TGTGCTAGCAGCTTAGCGCGGGCAGATACGCAGTATTTT
CDR3: CASSLARADTQYF

J: TRBJ1-2
D: TRBD1
size: NA
V: TRBV5-8
DNA: TGTGCCAGCAGCTTTCCACCCGGGACAGGGAATTATGGCTACACCTTC
CDR3: CASSFPPGTGNYGYTF

J: TRBJ1-1
D: NA
size: NA
V: TRBV5-6
DNA: TGTGCCAGCAGCTTGGAGGGAAGGGGGAACACTGAAGCTTTCTTT
CDR3: CASSLEGRGNTEAFF